Listed here is a single T cell receptor (beta chain). These data are taken from a study of T cell changes during pregnancy in multiple sclerosis. There are 16 residues in the CDR3. CDR1 and CDR2 (germline): KGHSH, LQKENI. V gave up 2 bases and J gave up 2 bases; unmatched junction bases: 3. Only in-frame clones appear in the TCRdb table, and some are missing; sequencing was by immunoSEQ multiplex PCR. Of over 70,000 clones detected, about 92% appear once; the ten largest clones hold about 2.5%. The chain joins TRBV18 to TRBJ2-7; 13 nucleotides agree with TRBD2. This receptor was identified in a female donor in good health, enrolled as a control in a pregnancy study. The starting material was peripheral blood, obtained in the third trimester of pregnancy. CDR3: CASSPWTSGSTYEQYF. The CDR3 nucleotides read TGTGCCAGCTCACCATGGACTAGCGGGAGTACCTACGAGCAGTACTTC.